The next 8 T cell receptor beta chains were all read from a single sample in a study of T cells after yellow fever vaccination. TCRdb itself ran the 5' RACE reads through MiXCR, one entry per CDR3 protein. There are 500,000 to 650,000 distinct CDR3 sequences in the sample; around an eighth occur only once, and 15% lies in the top ten. Sample: PBMCs, taken on the day of the yellow fever booster vaccination. These receptors were obtained from a man aged 30 to 39 who received the YFV17D yellow fever vaccine.

The table lists this clonotype with a few counts. This chain uses TRBV6-5 with TRBJ2-3; D is ambiguous. Germline lookup yields CDR1 MNHEY and CDR2 SVGAGI. This CDR3 has 15 residues. The ends were cut back, 0 bases at V and 0 bases at J, with 7 bases in the middle. CDR3 in DNA: TGTGCCAGCAGTTACTCCGGTTCTAGCACAGATACGCAGTATTTT. The encoded protein is CASSYSGSSTDTQYF.

V is TRBV6-2 or TRBV6-3 and J is TRBJ2-1; D is uncertain. CDR3 length equals 12 residues. Germline CDR1 and CDR2: MNHEY and SVGEGT. Trimming took 9 bases from V and 4 from J, leaving 10 bases between them. CDR3 amino acids: CASRVAYNEQFF. For the CDR3, the DNA is TGTGCCAGTCGGGTCGCTTACAATGAGCAGTTCTTC.

This clonotype was detected only a few times. The chain carries TRBV6-1 and TRBJ1-3; the D gene is possibly TRBD1 (5 bases). Germline CDR1 reads MNHNS; CDR2 reads SASEGT. The V and J ends lost 5 bases and 0 bases respectively, with 14 bases between them. The CDR3 sequence is 16 residues long. CDR3 DNA: TGTGCCAGCAGTCGGGACTTTTCCCCCTCTGGAAACACCATATATTTT. Amino acid sequence: CASSRDFSPSGNTIYF.

The rearrangement joins TRBV7-9 to TRBJ1-3, with D maybe TRBD1 (6 bases). Germline V gives CDR1 SEHNR, CDR2 FQNEAQ (reference sequence). V lost 1 base to trimming and J lost 0 bases, with 13 bases between them. The CDR3 covers 17 residues. The CDR3 DNA sequence: TGTGCCAGCAGCTTAGGGAGACAGGCGGTCTCTGGAAACACCATATATTTT. The encoded protein is CASSLGRQAVSGNTIYF. Supplemented by reference TRBV7-9 and TRBJ1-3, the full variable domain reads DTGVSQNPRHKITKRGQNVTFRCDPISEHNRLYWYRQTLGQGPEFLTYFQNEAQLEKSRLLSDRFSAERPKGSFSTLEIQRTEQGDSAMYLCASSLGRQAVSGNTIYFGEGSWLTVV.

The chain uses TRBV3-1 and TRBJ2-5; D is ambiguous. CDR1 and CDR2 (germline): LGHDT, YNNKEL (reference sequence). The CDR3 is 15 amino acids. Trimming removed 4 bases from V and 0 bases from J, with 12 bases in between. This chain's CDR3 is CASSRRQTYQETQYF. CDR3 DNA sequence: TGTGCCAGCAGCCGCCGGCAGACGTACCAAGAGACCCAGTACTTC.

This clonotype was counted a few times. The chain employs TRBV3-1 and TRBJ2-1; D perhaps matches TRBD2 (5 bases). CDR3 length equals 13 residues. Between the trimmed V and J ends, which lost 0 bases and 10 bases, there was a span of 10 bases. Looked up from germline, CDR1 is LGHDT and CDR2 is YNNKEL (reference sequence). This CDR3 is CASSQDRSGEQFF. The CDR3 nucleotides are TGTGCCAGCAGCCAAGATCGATCGGGGGAGCAGTTCTTC.

The chain is built from TRBV7-9 and TRBJ1-6, with no clear D. Deletions cut 3 bases from V and 1 base from J, with 7 bases between. Per germline, CDR1 SEHNR and CDR2 FQNEAQ (reference sequence). CDR3 length: 15 residues. The CDR3 sequence: CASSLAGSYNSPLHF. CDR3 nucleotide sequence: TGTGCCAGCAGCTTGGCAGGTTCCTATAATTCACCCCTCCACTTT. Using reference TRBV7-9 and TRBJ1-6 for the parts outside the CDR3, the full variable domain is DTGVSQNPRHKITKRGQNVTFRCDPISEHNRLYWYRQTLGQGPEFLTYFQNEAQLEKSRLLSDRFSAERPKGSFSTLEIQRTEQGDSAMYLCASSLAGSYNSPLHFGNGTRLTVT.

The CDR3 sequence: CASSLALGVEQYF. DNA of the CDR3: TGTGCCAGCAGTTTAGCGCTGGGGGTCGAGCAGTACTTC. This chain uses TRBV12-3 or TRBV12-4 with TRBJ2-7; D may match TRBD1 or TRBD2 (5 bases each). This CDR3 has 13 residues. V lost 0 bases to trimming and J lost 6 bases, with 9 bases between them.